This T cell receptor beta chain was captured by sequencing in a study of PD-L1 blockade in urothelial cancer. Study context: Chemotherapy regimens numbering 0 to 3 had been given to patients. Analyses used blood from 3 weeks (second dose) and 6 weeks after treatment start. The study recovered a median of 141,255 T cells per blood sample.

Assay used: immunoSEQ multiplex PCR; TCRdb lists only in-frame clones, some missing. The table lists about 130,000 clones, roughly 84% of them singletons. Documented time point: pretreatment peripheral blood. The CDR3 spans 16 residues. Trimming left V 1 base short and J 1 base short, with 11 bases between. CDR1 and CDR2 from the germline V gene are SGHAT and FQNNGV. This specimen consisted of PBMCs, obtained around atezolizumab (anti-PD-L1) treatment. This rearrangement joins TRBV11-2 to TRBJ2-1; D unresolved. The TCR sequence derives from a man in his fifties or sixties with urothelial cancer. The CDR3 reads CASSLAAGVSYNEQFF. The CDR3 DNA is TGTGCCAGCAGCTTAGCGGCCGGAGTGTCCTACAATGAGCAGTTCTTC.